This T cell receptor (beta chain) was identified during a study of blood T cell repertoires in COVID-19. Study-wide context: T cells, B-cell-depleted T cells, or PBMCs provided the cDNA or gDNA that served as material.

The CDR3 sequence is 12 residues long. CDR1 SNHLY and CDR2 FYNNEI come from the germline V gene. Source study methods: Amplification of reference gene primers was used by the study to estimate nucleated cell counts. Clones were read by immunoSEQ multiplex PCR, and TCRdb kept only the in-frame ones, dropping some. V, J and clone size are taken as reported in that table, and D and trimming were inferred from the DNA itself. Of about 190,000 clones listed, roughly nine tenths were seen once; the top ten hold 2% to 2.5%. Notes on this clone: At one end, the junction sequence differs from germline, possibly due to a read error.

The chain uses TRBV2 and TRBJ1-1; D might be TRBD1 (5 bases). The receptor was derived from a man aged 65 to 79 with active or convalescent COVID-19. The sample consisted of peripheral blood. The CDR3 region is CASRYLDNALPF. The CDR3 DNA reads TGTGCCAGCAGGTACTTGGACAATGCTTTACCGTTT.